This T cell receptor beta chain comes out of a study of OX40 agonist ivuxolimab in advanced cancers. The CDR3 has 15 amino acids. CDR1 SGHVS and CDR2 FNYEAQ come from the germline V gene. V lost 1 base to trimming and J lost 3 bases; unmatched junction nucleotides: 3. TCRdb keeps only in-frame clones here, not all; method: immunoSEQ multiplex PCR. In the table there are fewer than 85,000 clones, under 95% of which are singletons. Sequenced here: CD4+ or CD8+ T cells sorted from blood, sampled in a trial of the OX40 agonist ivuxolimab. V is TRBV7-6 and J is TRBJ2-7; 10 nucleotides line up with TRBD2. The TCR was taken from an adult with an advanced solid tumor such as melanoma, head and neck, liver or kidney cancer. CDR3 loop: CASSLEASGSYEQYF. The DNA of the CDR3 is TGTGCCAGCAGCTTAGAGGCTAGCGGGAGCTACGAGCAGTACTTC.